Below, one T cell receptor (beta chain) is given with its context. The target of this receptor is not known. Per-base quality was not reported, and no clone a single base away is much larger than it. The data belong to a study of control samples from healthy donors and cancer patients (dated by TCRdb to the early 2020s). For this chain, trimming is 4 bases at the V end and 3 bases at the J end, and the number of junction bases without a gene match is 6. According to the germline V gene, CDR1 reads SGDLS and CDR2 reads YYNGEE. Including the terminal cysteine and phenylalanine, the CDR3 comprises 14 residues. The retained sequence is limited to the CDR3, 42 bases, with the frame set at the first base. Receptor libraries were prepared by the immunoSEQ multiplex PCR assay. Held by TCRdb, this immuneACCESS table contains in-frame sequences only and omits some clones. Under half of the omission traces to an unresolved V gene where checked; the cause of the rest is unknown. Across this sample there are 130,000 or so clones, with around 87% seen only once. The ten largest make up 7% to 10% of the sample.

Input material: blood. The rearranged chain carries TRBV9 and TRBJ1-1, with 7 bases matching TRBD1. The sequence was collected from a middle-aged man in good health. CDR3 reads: CASSLRQGDTEAFF. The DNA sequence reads TGTGCCAGCAGCCTCCGACAGGGCGACACTGAAGCTTTCTTT.